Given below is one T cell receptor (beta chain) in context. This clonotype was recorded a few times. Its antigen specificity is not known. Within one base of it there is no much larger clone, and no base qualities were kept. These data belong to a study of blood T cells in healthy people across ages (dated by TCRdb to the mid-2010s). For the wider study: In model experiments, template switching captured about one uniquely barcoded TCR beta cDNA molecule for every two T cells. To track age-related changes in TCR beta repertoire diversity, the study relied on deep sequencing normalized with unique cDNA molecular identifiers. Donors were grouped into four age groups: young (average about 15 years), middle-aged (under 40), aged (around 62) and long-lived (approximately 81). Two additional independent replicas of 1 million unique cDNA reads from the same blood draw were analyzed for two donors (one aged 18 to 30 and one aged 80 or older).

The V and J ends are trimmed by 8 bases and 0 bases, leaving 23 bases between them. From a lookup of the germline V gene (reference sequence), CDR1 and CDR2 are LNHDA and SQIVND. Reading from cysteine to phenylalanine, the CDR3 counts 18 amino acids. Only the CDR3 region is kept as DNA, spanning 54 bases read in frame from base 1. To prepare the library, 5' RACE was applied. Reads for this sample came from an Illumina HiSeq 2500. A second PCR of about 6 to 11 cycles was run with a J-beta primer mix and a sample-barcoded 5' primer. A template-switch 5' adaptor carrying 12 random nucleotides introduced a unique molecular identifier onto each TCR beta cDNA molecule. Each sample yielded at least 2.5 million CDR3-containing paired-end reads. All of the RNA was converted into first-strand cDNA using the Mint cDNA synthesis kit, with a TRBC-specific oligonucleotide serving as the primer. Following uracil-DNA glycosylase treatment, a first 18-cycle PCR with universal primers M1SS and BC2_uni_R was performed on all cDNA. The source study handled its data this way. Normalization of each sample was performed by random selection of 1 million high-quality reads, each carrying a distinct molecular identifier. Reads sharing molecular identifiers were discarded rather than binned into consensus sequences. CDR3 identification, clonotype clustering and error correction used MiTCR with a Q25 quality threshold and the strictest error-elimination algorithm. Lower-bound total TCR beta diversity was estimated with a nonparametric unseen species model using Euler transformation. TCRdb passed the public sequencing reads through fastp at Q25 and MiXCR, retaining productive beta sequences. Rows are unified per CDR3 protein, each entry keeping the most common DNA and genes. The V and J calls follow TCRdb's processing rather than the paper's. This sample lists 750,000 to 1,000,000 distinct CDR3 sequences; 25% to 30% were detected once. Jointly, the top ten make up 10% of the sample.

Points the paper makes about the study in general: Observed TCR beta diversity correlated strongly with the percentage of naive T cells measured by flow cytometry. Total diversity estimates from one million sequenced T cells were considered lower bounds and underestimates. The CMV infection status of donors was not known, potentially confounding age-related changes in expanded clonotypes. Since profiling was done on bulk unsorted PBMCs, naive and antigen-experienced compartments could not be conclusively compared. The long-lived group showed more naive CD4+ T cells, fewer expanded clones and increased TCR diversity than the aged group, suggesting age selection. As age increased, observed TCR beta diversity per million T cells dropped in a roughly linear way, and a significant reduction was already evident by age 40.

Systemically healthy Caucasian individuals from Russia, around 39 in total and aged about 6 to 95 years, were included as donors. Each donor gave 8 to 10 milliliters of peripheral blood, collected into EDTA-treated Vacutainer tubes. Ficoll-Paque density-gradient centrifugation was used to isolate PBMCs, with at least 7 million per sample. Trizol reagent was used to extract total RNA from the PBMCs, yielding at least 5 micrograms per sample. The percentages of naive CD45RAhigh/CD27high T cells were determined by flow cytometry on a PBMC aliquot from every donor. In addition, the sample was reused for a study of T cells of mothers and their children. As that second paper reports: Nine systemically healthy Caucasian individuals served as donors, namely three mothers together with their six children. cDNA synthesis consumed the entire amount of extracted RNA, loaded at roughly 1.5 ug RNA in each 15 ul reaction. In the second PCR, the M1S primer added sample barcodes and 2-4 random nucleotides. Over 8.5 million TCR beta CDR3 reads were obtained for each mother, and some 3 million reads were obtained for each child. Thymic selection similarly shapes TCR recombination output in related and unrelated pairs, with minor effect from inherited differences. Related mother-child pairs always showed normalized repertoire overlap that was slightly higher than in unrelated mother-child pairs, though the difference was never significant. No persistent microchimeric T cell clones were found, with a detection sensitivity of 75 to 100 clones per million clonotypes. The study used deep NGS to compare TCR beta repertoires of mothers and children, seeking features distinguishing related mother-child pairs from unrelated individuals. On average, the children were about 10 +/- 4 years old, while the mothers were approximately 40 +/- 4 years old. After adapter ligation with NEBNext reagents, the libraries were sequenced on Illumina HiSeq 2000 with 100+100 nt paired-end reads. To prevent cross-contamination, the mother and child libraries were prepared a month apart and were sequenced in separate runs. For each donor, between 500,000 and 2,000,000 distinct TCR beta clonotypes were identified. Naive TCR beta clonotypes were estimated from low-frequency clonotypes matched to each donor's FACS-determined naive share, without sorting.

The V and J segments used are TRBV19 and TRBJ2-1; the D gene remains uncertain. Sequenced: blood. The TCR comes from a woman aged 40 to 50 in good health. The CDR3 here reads CASLGPPPFPSSYNEQFF. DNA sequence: TGTGCCAGTCTGGGCCCACCCCCCTTCCCGAGCTCCTACAATGAGCAGTTCTTC. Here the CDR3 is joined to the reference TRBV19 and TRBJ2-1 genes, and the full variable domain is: DGGITQSPKYLFRKEGQNVTLSCEQNLNHDAMYWYRQDPGQGLRLIYYSQIVNDFQKGDIAEGYSVSREKKESFPLTVTSAQKNPTAFYLCASLGPPPFPSSYNEQFFGPGTRLTVL.